A selection of T cell receptor beta chains follows, all from one sample in a study of T cells in Graves' hyperthyroidism and ophthalmopathy. TCRdb called the multiplex PCR reads again in MiXCR, with one record for every CDR3 protein. The sample includes more than 450,000 distinct CDR3 sequences, just under 20% of them seen just once. The sample was blood. The receptors come from a man aged 40-49 years with Graves' ophthalmopathy. The CDR3 runs from the conserved cysteine through the conserved F or W. A D gene is named only where the DNA matches it firmly. Clone size appears in some rows only: once, few, many, or a class for an expanded clone.

abundance,d_gene,j_gene,v_gene,CDR3aa,CDR3nt
few,TRBD1,TRBJ1-2,TRBV20-1,CSASRPGQNYGYTF,TGCAGTGCTAGCCGGCCGGGACAGAACTATGGCTACACCTTC
NA,NA,TRBJ2-7,TRBV18,CASSPPHRVLDEQYF,TGTGCCAGCTCACCACCTCACAGGGTTTTGGACGAGCAGTACTTC
once,TRBD1,TRBJ2-5,TRBV7-3,CASSLLPGQGMTQYF,TGTGCCAGCAGCCTACTCCCGGGACAGGGGATGACCCAGTACTTC
many,TRBD2,TRBJ2-7,TRBV7-8,CANSLKRGKSSYEQYF,TGTGCCAACAGCCTAAAGCGGGGGAAAAGCTCCTACGAGCAGTACTTC
many,TRBD2,TRBJ2-3,TRBV7-8,CASSAVFAGGVNTDTQYF,TGTGCCAGCAGCGCCGTCTTCGCCGGGGGGGTTAACACAGATACGCAGTATTTT
many,NA,TRBJ2-5,TRBV7-2,CASSNPYQETQYF,TGTGCCAGCAGCAACCCGTACCAAGAGACCCAGTACTTC
many,TRBD2,TRBJ2-3,TRBV3-1,CASSRLAGARTDTQYF,TGTGCCAGCAGTCGACTAGCGGGTGCCCGCACAGATACGCAGTATTTT
few,NA,TRBJ2-3,TRBV29-1,CSVEQSTDTQYF,TGCAGCGTCGAACAGAGCACAGATACGCAGTATTTT
NA,NA,TRBJ1-2,TRBV19,CASRREVGYTF,TGTGCCAGTAGGCGCGAGGTTGGCTACACCTTC
few,NA,TRBJ1-4,TRBV5-1,CASSLPGEKLFF,TGCGCCAGCAGCTTGCCTGGTGAAAAACTGTTTTTT
many,TRBD1,TRBJ2-5,TRBV12-3/TRBV12-4,CASSLERQGKETQYF,TGTGCCAGCAGTTTAGAGAGACAGGGGAAAGAGACCCAGTACTTC
many,NA,TRBJ2-1,TRBV6-1,CASTLQVGSYNEQFF,TGTGCCAGCACCTTGCAGGTCGGGTCCTACAATGAGCAGTTCTTC
NA,NA,TRBJ1-2,TRBV10-3,CAISEERNYGYTF,TGTGCCATCAGTGAAGAAAGGAACTATGGCTACACCTTC
many,TRBD1,TRBJ1-5,TRBV28,CASRGTGGGRGEQPQHF,TGTGCCAGCAGGGGGACAGGGGGCGGTCGGGGGGAACAGCCCCAGCATTTT
many,NA,TRBJ1-1,TRBV12-3/TRBV12-4,CASSFRDTEAFF,TGTGCCAGCAGTTTCCGGGACACTGAAGCTTTCTTT
NA,NA,TRBJ1-4,TRBV28,CASTIGGATNEKLFF,TGTGCCAGCACAATAGGAGGTGCAACTAATGAAAAACTGTTTTTT
once,NA,TRBJ2-1,TRBV3-1,CASSQVTAPYGEQFF,TGTGCCAGCAGCCAAGTAACAGCCCCGTACGGTGAGCAGTTCTTC
few,TRBD2,TRBJ2-3,TRBV6-2/TRBV6-3,CASSYDLLSLAGAQPTDTQYF,TGTGCCAGCAGTTACGACCTCTTATCCCTAGCGGGGGCTCAACCCACAGATACGCAGTATTTT
NA,NA,TRBJ1-4,TRBV27,CASRGRVATNEELFF,TGTGCCAGCCGCGGGAGAGTTGCAACTAATGAAGAACTGTTTTTT
NA,NA,TRBJ1-2,TRBV20-1,CSARAPDSDGYTF,TGCAGTGCTAGAGCGCCAGACAGCGATGGCTACACCTTC
NA,TRBD1,TRBJ2-7,TRBV20-1,CSARGDRVDYEQYF,TGCAGTGCTAGAGGGGACAGGGTGGACTACGAGCAGTACTTC
many,NA,TRBJ2-5,TRBV7-2,CASSTRPGGETQYF,TGTGCCAGCAGCACCCGACCCGGAGGAGAGACCCAGTACTTC
few,NA,TRBJ2-5,TRBV9,CASSPWGQVQETQYF,TGTGCCAGCAGCCCGTGGGGACAAGTCCAAGAGACCCAGTACTTC
few,TRBD2,TRBJ2-6,TRBV20-1,CSAKAGGAGANVLTF,TGCAGTGCTAAGGCGGGAGGGGCTGGGGCCAACGTCCTGACTTTC
NA,TRBD2,TRBJ2-1,TRBV6-2/TRBV6-3,CASTPGLAIKLGYNEQFF,TGTGCCAGCACCCCGGGACTAGCGATCAAATTGGGCTACAATGAGCAGTTCTTC
NA,NA,TRBJ1-5,TRBV10-3,CAIREQENQPQHF,TGTGCCATCAGGGAACAGGAAAATCAGCCCCAGCATTTT
NA,NA,TRBJ2-2,TRBV5-4,CASSLRASSTGELFF,TGTGCCAGCAGCTTGCGGGCTAGCAGCACCGGGGAGCTGTTTTTT
many,TRBD1,TRBJ1-2,TRBV6-1,CASSPYRGANYGYTF,TGTGCCAGCAGTCCATACAGGGGGGCCAACTATGGCTACACCTTC
many,TRBD2,TRBJ2-3,TRBV28,CASSYTSGVSTDTQYF,TGTGCCAGCAGTTATACTAGCGGAGTCAGCACAGATACGCAGTATTTT
NA,NA,TRBJ2-1,TRBV7-9,CASSLGARGEQFF,TGTGCCAGCAGCTTAGGGGCGAGGGGGGAGCAGTTCTTC
NA,TRBD1,TRBJ1-6,TRBV12-3/TRBV12-4,CASSPGGAWGPPLHF,TGTGCCAGCAGCCCAGGGGGCGCCTGGGGTCCACCCCTCCACTTT
many,NA,TRBJ2-3,TRBV13,CASSPKIWAGSKDTQYF,TGTGCCAGCAGTCCAAAGATTTGGGCGGGATCTAAGGATACGCAGTATTTT
NA,TRBD1,TRBJ1-2,TRBV7-8,CASTSGQGYANYGYTF,TGTGCCAGCACTTCGGGACAGGGGTACGCTAACTATGGCTACACCTTC
NA,NA,TRBJ1-1,TRBV12-3/TRBV12-4,CASTPWGGGNTEAFF,TGTGCCAGCACCCCATGGGGGGGGGGGAACACTGAAGCTTTCTTT
many,TRBD2,TRBJ2-3,TRBV27,CASSLLGAGTSGGYLTDTQYF,TGTGCCAGCAGTTTATTAGGTGCGGGAACTAGCGGGGGTTACCTCACAGATACGCAGTATTTT
NA,NA,TRBJ2-3,TRBV24-1,CATSDWGTDTQYF,TGTGCCACCAGTGACTGGGGAACAGATACGCAGTATTTT
NA,TRBD1,TRBJ1-2,TRBV28,CASSSRQGAGYTF,TGTGCCAGCAGTTCTCGACAGGGGGCAGGCTACACCTTC
many,TRBD1,TRBJ1-1,TRBV7-2,CASSLAPGQQNTEAFF,TGTGCCAGCAGCTTAGCGCCGGGACAGCAGAACACTGAAGCTTTCTTT
NA,TRBD1,TRBJ2-7,TRBV7-2,CASSSQGQGYEQYF,TGTGCCAGCAGTTCCCAGGGACAGGGGTACGAGCAGTACTTC
few,TRBD1,TRBJ1-2,TRBV15,CATSRDPDRAYGYTF,TGTGCCACCAGCAGAGACCCCGACAGGGCCTATGGCTACACCTTC
many,NA,TRBJ1-5,TRBV30,CAWSVGLNQPQHF,TGTGCCTGGAGTGTTGGACTCAATCAGCCCCAGCATTTT
many,NA,TRBJ1-5,TRBV11-3,CASSPDRGNQPQHF,TGTGCCAGCAGTCCCGATAGGGGCAATCAGCCCCAGCATTTT
NA,NA,TRBJ1-5,TRBV3-1,CASSPDLDNQPQHF,TGTGCCAGCAGCCCTGACCTAGACAATCAGCCCCAGCATTTT
few,NA,TRBJ2-1,TRBV4-2,CASSLTYYNEQFF,TGTGCCAGCAGCCTGACCTACTACAATGAGCAGTTCTTC
many,NA,TRBJ1-2,TRBV20-1,CSARDRTVPNYGYTF,TGCAGTGCTAGAGATAGGACAGTACCTAACTATGGCTACACCTTC
NA,NA,TRBJ1-3,TRBV3-1,CASSQGTVSGNTIYF,TGTGCCAGCAGCCAAGGGACGGTCTCTGGAAACACCATATATTTT
NA,NA,TRBJ1-4,TRBV5-1,CASSSTIGERTNEKLFF,TGTGCCAGCAGCTCAACAATCGGGGAGAGGACTAATGAAAAACTGTTTTTT
few,NA,TRBJ2-5,TRBV6-1,CASSELGRSYKETQYF,TGTGCCAGCAGTGAACTCGGGAGAAGTTATAAAGAGACCCAGTACTTC
few,TRBD2,TRBJ2-2,TRBV2,CATSPRGFGSGELFF,TGTGCCACCAGCCCGCGGGGGTTTGGCTCCGGGGAGCTGTTTTTT
NA,NA,TRBJ1-3,TRBV6-6,CASSYSTGSGNTIYF,TGTGCCAGCAGTTACTCGACTGGCTCTGGAAACACCATATATTTT
few,TRBD1,TRBJ1-2,TRBV18,CASSPGTGRGTF,TGTGCCAGCTCACCAGGGACAGGGAGAGGCACCTTC